This TCR beta chain originates from a study of blood T cell repertoires in COVID-19. V dropped 0 bases and J dropped 4 bases, with 13 bases sitting between them. There are 15 residues in the CDR3. Per the germline V gene, CDR1 is SGDLS and CDR2 is YYNGEE. In its sample, this clone was seen once. Generated by immunoSEQ multiplex PCR, the TCRdb table keeps only in-frame clones and is missing some. The table has about 270,000 clones, less than 95% seen once. Participants spanned ages about 18 to 90 years and resided in about 25 US areas. Self-reported history from a screening survey and questionnaire set each donor's cohort.

The chain has TRBV9 and TRBJ1-2; D not resolved. Source material: PBMCs or T cells enriched from blood (not recorded which). The clonotype was recovered from a man aged 35 to 55 who had been exposed to COVID-19. The DNA of the CDR3 is TGTGCCAGCAGCGTAGCGGGGAGGTCGCGCTATGGCTACACCTTC. Translated: CASSVAGRSRYGYTF.